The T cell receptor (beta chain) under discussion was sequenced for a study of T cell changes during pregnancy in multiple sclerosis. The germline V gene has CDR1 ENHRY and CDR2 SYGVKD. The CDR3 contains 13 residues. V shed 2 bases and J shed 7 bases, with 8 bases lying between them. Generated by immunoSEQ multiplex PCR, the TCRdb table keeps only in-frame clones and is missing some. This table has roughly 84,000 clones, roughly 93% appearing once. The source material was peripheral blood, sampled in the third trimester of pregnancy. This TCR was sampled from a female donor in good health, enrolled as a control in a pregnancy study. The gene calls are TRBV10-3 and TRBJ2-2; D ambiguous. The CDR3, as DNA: TGTGCCATCAGTGAGAATCTTTTCGGGGAGCTGTTTTTT. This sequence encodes CAISENLFGELFF.